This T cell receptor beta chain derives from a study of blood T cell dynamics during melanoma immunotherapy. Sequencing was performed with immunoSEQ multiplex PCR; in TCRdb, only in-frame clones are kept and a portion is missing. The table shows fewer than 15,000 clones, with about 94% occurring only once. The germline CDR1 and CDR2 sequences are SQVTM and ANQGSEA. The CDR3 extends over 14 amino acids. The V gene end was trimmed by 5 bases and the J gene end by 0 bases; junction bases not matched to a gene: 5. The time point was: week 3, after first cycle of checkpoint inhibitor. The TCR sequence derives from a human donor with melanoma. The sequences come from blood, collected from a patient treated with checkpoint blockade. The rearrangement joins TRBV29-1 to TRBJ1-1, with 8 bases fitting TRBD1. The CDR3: CSVPGGGLNTEAFF. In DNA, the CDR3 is TGCAGCGTTCCAGGGGGCGGTTTGAACACTGAAGCTTTCTTT.